These T cell receptor beta chains were read from a single sample in a study of cytomegalovirus exposure and HLA in healthy donors. Only in-frame clones appear in the TCRdb table, and some are missing; sequencing was by immunoSEQ multiplex PCR. The sample includes 250,000 to 400,000 clones, over 75% of them seen just once. Sequencing was done on a sample of PBMCs. The receptors were sampled from a man aged 30 to 45 in good health and CMV-seronegative. Both conserved end residues are part of each CDR3. D genes are given only for firm matches. Size tells how often a clone was seen (once, few, many) or the class of an expanded clone, and some rows leave it out.

V	D	J	size	DNA	CDR3
TRBV7-2	NA	TRBJ1-2	NA	TGTGCCAGCAGCTTAGGCCACGGAGGCTATGGCTACACCTTC	CASSLGHGGYGYTF
TRBV6-1	NA	TRBJ1-2	NA	TGTGCCAGCAGTGAAGCGCTGGCCAACAACTATGGCTACACCTTC	CASSEALANNYGYTF
TRBV7-2	TRBD1	TRBJ1-5	NA	TGTGCCACAGGGGGAGAATACAGGGGATGGAGCAATCAGCCCCAGCATTTT	CATGGEYRGWSNQPQHF
TRBV7-9	TRBD2	TRBJ2-3	NA	TGTGCCGCGGGACGTAGCGGGGGTTTAGATACGCAGTATTTT	CAAGRSGGLDTQYF
TRBV11-1	NA	TRBJ2-3	NA	TGTGCCAGCAGCTTGAGTTTGGATACGCAGTATTTT	CASSLSLDTQYF
TRBV29-1	TRBD1	TRBJ1-4	NA	TGCAGCGTTTACAGGGGGGGAAATGAAAAACTGTTTTTT	CSVYRGGNEKLFF
TRBV14	TRBD1	TRBJ2-1	NA	TGTGCCAGCAGCCGACAGGGAACTGTCTACAATGAGCAGTTCTTC	CASSRQGTVYNEQFF
TRBV10-3	NA	TRBJ1-1	once	TGTGCCATCAGTGAGTCAGGACCGGCCAGGGGCACTGAAGCTTTCTTT	CAISESGPARGTEAFF
TRBV7-8	TRBD2	TRBJ2-3	NA	TGTGCCAGCAGCTCCCCAGCGGGGGATCACACAGATACGCAGTATTTT	CASSSPAGDHTDTQYF
TRBV2	NA	TRBJ1-5	NA	TGTGCCAGCAGTGTTTCGGGGAACGGCCAGCCCCAGCATTTT	CASSVSGNGQPQHF
TRBV5-6	TRBD1	TRBJ1-2	NA	TGTGCCAGCAGCTTGTTGGGACAGGGGTTCGTGGGCTATGGCTACACCTTC	CASSLLGQGFVGYGYTF
TRBV11-3	TRBD2	TRBJ2-1	NA	TGTGCCAGCAGCTCAGGACTAGCGGGGGGTTACAATGAGCAGTTCTTC	CASSSGLAGGYNEQFF
TRBV6-4	TRBD1	TRBJ1-6	NA	TGTGCCAGCAGGGCGGACAGGAACGATAATTCACCCCTCCACTTT	CASRADRNDNSPLHF
TRBV7-9	NA	TRBJ1-5	once	TGTGCCAGCAGCTTGCAGGGGAATCAGCCCCAGCATTTT	CASSLQGNQPQHF
TRBV10-1	TRBD2	TRBJ2-7	NA	TGCGCCAGCCAAGCGGGGGCTGGCTACGAGCAGTACTTC	CASQAGAGYEQYF
TRBV9	TRBD1	TRBJ2-2	NA	TGTGCCAGCAGCGTAGGTGTAGGGGGCTTGCCCGGGGAGCTGTTTTTT	CASSVGVGGLPGELFF
TRBV4-3	TRBD2	TRBJ2-3	NA	TGCGCCAGCAGCCAATCTAGCGGCTCTAGCACAGATACGCAGTATTTT	CASSQSSGSSTDTQYF
TRBV7-9	NA	TRBJ1-2	NA	TGTGCCAGCAGCTCTCTCTCGGGGATGGAGGGCGGTGGCTACACCTTC	CASSSLSGMEGGGYTF
TRBV19	TRBD1	TRBJ1-2	once	TGTGCCAGTACCAGGAAACTCGACAGGGTTCTTGGCTACACCTTC	CASTRKLDRVLGYTF
TRBV9	TRBD2	TRBJ2-5	NA	TGTGCCAGCAGCCTGCGGGGGGGCAGATCATGGGAGACCCAGTACTTC	CASSLRGGRSWETQYF
TRBV7-9	NA	TRBJ1-2	NA	TGTGCCAGCAGCCTTGGGGGCTCACAGGGAGGCTACACCTTC	CASSLGGSQGGYTF
TRBV5-6	NA	TRBJ2-5	NA	TGTGCCAGCAGCTTGGTAGGGGACCAAGAGACCCAGTACTTC	CASSLVGDQETQYF
TRBV9	TRBD1	TRBJ2-7	NA	TGTGCCAGCAGCGCCGCCGGGACAGGGGCTCAAGAGCAGTACTTC	CASSAAGTGAQEQYF
TRBV5-1	TRBD1	TRBJ1-4	NA	TGCGCCAGCAGCTTAGGACAGGGTGGGGAAAAACTGTTTTTT	CASSLGQGGEKLFF
TRBV9	NA	TRBJ2-3	once	TGTGCCAGCAGTGTCGCCTTAGTCTCTAGCACAGATACGCAGTATTTT	CASSVALVSSTDTQYF